A single sample gave rise to the 22 T cell receptor beta chains below, sequenced in a study of T cells expressing NK-cell markers (dated by TCRdb to the early 2020s). The protocol used for the library was 5' RACE. The sequencer was an Illumina HiSeq 2000. The reads underwent TCRdb reprocessing, giving one record for each CDR3 protein sequence and no DNA. The sample table on file contains about 460,000 distinct CDR3 sequences. In total, the top ten clones hold 1.4% of the sample. Material: blood T cells: a sorted CD56 or NKG2C T cell subset, CD4+ or CD8+ T cells, or bulk PBMC T cells (not recorded which). These receptors were taken from a woman aged 45-59 years in good health. Donor details come from another sample of the same person, matched by shared clones.

The CDR3 spells CSARKGLTEAFF. The chain employs TRBV20-1 and TRBJ1-1. The CDR3 is 12 residues long. Germline V lookup: CDR1 DFQATT, CDR2 SNEGSKA (reference sequence).

V and J are TRBV9 and TRBJ2-1; with no DNA, the TCRdb D assignment of TRBD2 cannot be verified. Germline V gives CDR1 SGDLS, CDR2 YYNGEE. The CDR3 runs to 17 residues. The CDR3 spells CASSVVSGRVSYNEQFF.

The J gene is TRBJ2-1, the V gene TRBV19; TCRdb's D gene call, TRBD2, goes unchecked for lack of DNA. This CDR3 is 18 amino acids long. Per germline, CDR1 LNHDA and CDR2 SQIVND (reference sequence). The CDR3: CASRRLAGGPRGPDEQFF.

The chain links TRBV18 to TRBJ1-1; lacking DNA, the TRBD1 call made by TCRdb goes unchecked. The CDR3 totals 13 residues. The germline CDR1 and CDR2 sequences are KGHSH and LQKENI. The CDR3 sequence is CASSPGANTEAFF.

The chain carries TRBV10-1 and TRBJ2-2. CDR3 length: 15 residues. Germline V CDR1 and CDR2: WNHNN, SYGVQD (reference sequence). The CDR3 protein is CASGRRLGETGELFF.

CDR3: CASRPTTGMPTNEQFF. V is TRBV19 and J is TRBJ2-1. The CDR3 length is 16 residues. The V gene's germline CDR1 is LNHDA and CDR2 SQIVND (reference sequence).

The V gene is TRBV5-1, the J gene TRBJ2-1; the D call from TCRdb, TRBD1, cannot be confirmed without DNA. Germline assignment: CDR1 SGHRS and CDR2 YFSETQ. The CDR3 has 19 residues. Here the CDR3 reads CASSRGLADRGSSYNEQFF.

This chain uses TRBV9 with TRBJ1-4; without DNA, the TCRdb call of TRBD1 cannot be checked. Looked up from germline, CDR1 is SGDLS and CDR2 is YYNGEE. The CDR3 length is 15 residues. Here the CDR3 reads CASSPRPRAYEKLFF.

V and J are TRBV9 and TRBJ2-1; TCRdb's D call of TRBD2 is untestable without DNA. The CDR3 covers 16 residues. Germline lookup yields CDR1 SGDLS and CDR2 YYNGEE. The CDR3 reads CASSVGTSGSYNEQFF.

The chain combines TRBV10-3 with TRBJ2-1; as DNA is missing, the TRBD2 call by TCRdb cannot be tested. Germline values: CDR1 ENHRY, CDR2 SYGVKD. The CDR3 consists of 14 residues. The CDR3 here is CAISREGQGLEQFF.

The V gene is TRBV5-5, the J gene TRBJ1-2. The V gene's germline CDR1 is SGHKS and CDR2 YYEKEE (reference sequence). This CDR3 is 13 amino acids long. CDR3 sequence reads: CASSLFVYGGYTF.

The chain recombines TRBV2 with TRBJ1-1; checking the TCRdb D call of TRBD1 is not possible without DNA. Per germline, CDR1 SNHLY and CDR2 FYNNEI. The CDR3 consists of 13 residues. CDR3 amino acids: CASSSEGDTEAFF.

CDR3 sequence reads: CASGLQGANNEQFF. The chain uses TRBV12-5 and TRBJ2-1; absent DNA, TCRdb's TRBD1 call cannot be checked. Germline CDR1 and CDR2: LGHNT and FRNRAP. The CDR3 is 14 residues long. The complete variable domain, with remaining parts taken from reference TRBV12-5 and TRBJ2-1, reads DARVTQTPRHKVTEMGQEVTMRCQPILGHNTVFWYRQTMMQGLELLAYFRNRAPLDDSGMPKDRFSAEMPDATLATLKIQPSEPRDSAVYFCASGLQGANNEQFFGPGTRLTVL.

The gene calls are TRBV10-3 and TRBJ2-3; TCRdb picks TRBD2, but there is no DNA to check that call. The length of the CDR3 is 15 residues. Germline CDR1 ENHRY, CDR2 SYGVKD. CDR3: CATATSGISTDTQYF.

The J gene is TRBJ1-4, the V gene TRBV9; the D gene TCRdb calls, TRBD1, cannot be checked with no DNA. The V gene's germline CDR1 is SGDLS and CDR2 YYNGEE. The CDR3 covers 16 residues. The chain's CDR3 is CASSLGRGGTNEKLFF.

This sequence joins TRBV6-6 and TRBJ1-4. Germline lookup yields CDR1 MNHNY and CDR2 SVGAGI (reference sequence). The length of the CDR3 is 13 residues. This chain's CDR3 is CASKTDNHEKLFF.

The chain carries TRBV24-1 and TRBJ2-5; lacking DNA, the TRBD2 call made by TCRdb goes unchecked. Germline loops: CDR1 KGHDR, CDR2 SFDVKD. The CDR3 contains 14 residues. The CDR3 protein is CATSDPAQEETQYF.

The V and J genes are TRBV10-2 and TRBJ2-7; as DNA is missing, the TRBD1 call by TCRdb cannot be tested. In germline, CDR1 is WSHSY, CDR2 SAAADI. The CDR3 extends over 13 amino acids. CDR3 region: CASSEPPGYEQYF.

V gene TRBV15 combines with J gene TRBJ2-7. Germline V lookup: CDR1 LNHNV, CDR2 YYDKDF (reference sequence). There are 15 residues in the CDR3. CDR3: CATSRVGQSSYEQYF. Complete variable domain (other parts from reference TRBV15 and TRBJ2-7): DAMVIQNPRYQVTQFGKPVTLSCSQTLNHNVMYWYQQKSSQAPKLLFHYYDKDFNNEADTPDNFQSRRPNTSFCFLDIRSPGLGDTAMYLCATSRVGQSSYEQYFGPGTRLTVT.

The V gene is TRBV5-1, the J gene TRBJ1-1; as DNA is missing, the TRBD1 call by TCRdb cannot be tested. This CDR3 is 13 amino acids long. From germline, CDR1 is SGHRS and CDR2 YFSETQ. The CDR3 spells CASAPRTGREAFF.

The chain is built from TRBV21-1 and TRBJ2-7; lacking DNA, the TRBD2 call made by TCRdb goes unchecked. TRBV21-1 is a recognized pseudogene. There are 15 residues in the CDR3. CDR3 loop: CAEVALTRSSYEQYF.

V and J are TRBV12-3 or TRBV12-4 and TRBJ2-3; the TCRdb call, TRBD1, lacks DNA for checking. The CDR3 runs 14 residues. The CDR3 protein is CAGRKDSSTDTQYF.